The sequence of this T cell receptor beta chain was determined in a study of kidney transplant recipient with SARS-CoV-2 infection. Each CDR3 protein gets one entry after TCRdb re-called the reads with MiXCR. This sample carries under 300,000 distinct CDR3 sequences, under 30% of them seen once, and the ten largest clones take about 7%. The junction had 4 bases not matched to a gene; V was cut back by 3 bases and J by 8 bases. The CDR3 is 12 residues long. The germline V gene encodes CDR1 SQVTM and CDR2 ANQGSEA. The chain carries TRBV29-1 and TRBJ2-1, with 7 positions matching TRBD2. The TCR originated in a young adult male patient who had COVID-19 and was a kidney transplant recipient. The T cells may come from the graft donor. Sample: a blood sample, taken at baseline and on approximately day 120 from a kidney transplant recipient. The CDR3, as DNA: TGCAGCGTTGATCTGGCGGGAGATGAGCAGTTCTTC. As protein: CSVDLAGDEQFF.